This record covers a single TCR beta chain. Its antigen is currently unknown. CDR3 length: 15 residues. Looked up from germline, CDR1 is MNHEY and CDR2 is SVGEGT. V was clipped by 4 bases and J by 1 base; unmatched bases: 3. This record comes from a study of T cell responses to AZD1222 COVID-19 vaccine. Overall study results and limits: In all cases, repertoires were sampled only after the peak T cell response. Close to half of spike-specific TCRs reportedly recognize unmutated variant regions.

The repertoire was sequenced with immunoSEQ multiplex PCR; TCRdb's copy has only in-frame clones and lacks some. Here the sample spans 130,000 to 150,000 clones, about 92% being singletons. The sequence derives from an adult who received the AZD1222 COVID-19 vaccine. The V gene is TRBV6-2 or TRBV6-3, the J gene TRBJ2-1; 8 positions match TRBD2. Sequenced here: peripheral blood, sampled 28 days after the second AZD1222 dose. CDR3 nucleotides: TGTGCCAGCAGTTCCAGCGGGAGTTCCTACAATGAGCAGTTCTTC. It encodes CASSSSGSSYNEQFF.